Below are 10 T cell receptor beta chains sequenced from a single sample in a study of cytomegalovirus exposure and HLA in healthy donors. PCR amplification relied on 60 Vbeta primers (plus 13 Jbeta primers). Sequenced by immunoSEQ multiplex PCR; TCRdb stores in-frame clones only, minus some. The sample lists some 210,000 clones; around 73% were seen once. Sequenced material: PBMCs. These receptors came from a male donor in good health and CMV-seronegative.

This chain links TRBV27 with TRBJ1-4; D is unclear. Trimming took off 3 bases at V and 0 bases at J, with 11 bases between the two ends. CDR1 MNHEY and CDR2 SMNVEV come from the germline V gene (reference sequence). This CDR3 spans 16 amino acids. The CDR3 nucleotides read TGTGCCAGCAGTTTCTCGGGGTTTGCAACTAATGAAAAACTGTTTTTT. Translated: CASSFSGFATNEKLFF.

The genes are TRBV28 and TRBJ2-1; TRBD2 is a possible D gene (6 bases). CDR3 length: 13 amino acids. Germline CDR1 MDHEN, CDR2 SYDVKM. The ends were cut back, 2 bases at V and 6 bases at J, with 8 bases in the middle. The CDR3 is CASSLGGSNEQFF. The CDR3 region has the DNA TGTGCCAGCAGTTTAGGAGGGTCCAATGAGCAGTTCTTC.

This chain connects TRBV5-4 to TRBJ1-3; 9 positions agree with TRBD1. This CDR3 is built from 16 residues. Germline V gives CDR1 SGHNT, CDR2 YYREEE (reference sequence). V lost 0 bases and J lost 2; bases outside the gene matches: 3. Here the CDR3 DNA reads TGTGCCAGCAGCTTGGCCGGGGACAGGGCTGGAAACACCATATATTTT. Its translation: CASSLAGDRAGNTIYF.

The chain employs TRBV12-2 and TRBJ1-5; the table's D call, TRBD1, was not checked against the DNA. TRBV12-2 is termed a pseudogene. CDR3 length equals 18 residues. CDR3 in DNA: TGTGCAAGTCGCTTAGAGGGAACCGGGACAGGAACTAATCAGCCCCAGCATTTT. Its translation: CASRLEGTGTGTNQPQHF.

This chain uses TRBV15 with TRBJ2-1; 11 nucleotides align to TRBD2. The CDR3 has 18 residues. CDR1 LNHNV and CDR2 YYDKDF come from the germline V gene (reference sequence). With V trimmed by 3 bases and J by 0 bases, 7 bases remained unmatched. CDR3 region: CATSRGLAESNSYNEQFF. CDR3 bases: TGTGCCACCAGCAGGGGACTAGCGGAGTCAAACTCCTACAATGAGCAGTTCTTC.

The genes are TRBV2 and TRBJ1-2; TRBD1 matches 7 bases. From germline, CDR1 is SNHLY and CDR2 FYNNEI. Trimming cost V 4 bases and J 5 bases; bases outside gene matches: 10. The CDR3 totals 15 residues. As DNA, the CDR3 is TGTGCCAGCAGTGCGTCCGGGACAGTTGAGTATGGCTACACCTTC. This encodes CASSASGTVEYGYTF.

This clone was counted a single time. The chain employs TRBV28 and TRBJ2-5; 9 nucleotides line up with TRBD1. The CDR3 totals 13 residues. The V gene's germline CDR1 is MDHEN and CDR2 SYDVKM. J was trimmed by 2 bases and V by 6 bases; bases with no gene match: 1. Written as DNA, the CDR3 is TGTGCCAGCAGGGACAGGGGTCAAGAGACCCAGTACTTC. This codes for CASRDRGQETQYF.

The DNA of the CDR3 is TGTGCCAGCAGCCTAGCGGGAGGGTCTGCAGATACGCAGTATTTT. This sequence encodes CASSLAGGSADTQYF. V and J are TRBV6-1 and TRBJ2-3; 12 bases are a match to TRBD2. Unmatched junction bases numbered 5, after V lost 6 bases and J lost 4 bases. This CDR3 is 15 amino acids long. Per the germline V gene, CDR1 is MNHNS and CDR2 is SASEGT.

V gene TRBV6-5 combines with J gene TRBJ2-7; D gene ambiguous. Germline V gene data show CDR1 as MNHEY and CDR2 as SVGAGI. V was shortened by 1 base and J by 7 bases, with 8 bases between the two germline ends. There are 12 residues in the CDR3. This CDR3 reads CASSYLGREQYF. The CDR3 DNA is TGTGCCAGCAGTTACTTGGGCAGGGAGCAGTACTTC.

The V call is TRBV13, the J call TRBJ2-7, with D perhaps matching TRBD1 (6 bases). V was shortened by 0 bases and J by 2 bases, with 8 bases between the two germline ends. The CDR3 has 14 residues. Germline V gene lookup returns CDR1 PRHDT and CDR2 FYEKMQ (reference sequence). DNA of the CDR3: TGTGCCAGCAGCTTAGGGACAGGTACCTACGAGCAGTACTTC. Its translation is CASSLGTGTYEQYF.